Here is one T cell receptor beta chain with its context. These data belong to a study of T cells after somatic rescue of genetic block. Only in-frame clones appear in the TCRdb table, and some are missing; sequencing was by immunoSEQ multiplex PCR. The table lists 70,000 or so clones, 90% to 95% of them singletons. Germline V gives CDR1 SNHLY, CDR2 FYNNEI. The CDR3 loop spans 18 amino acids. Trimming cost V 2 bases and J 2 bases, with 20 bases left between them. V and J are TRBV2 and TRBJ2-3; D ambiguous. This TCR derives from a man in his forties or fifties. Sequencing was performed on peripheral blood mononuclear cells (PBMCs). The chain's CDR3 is CASSEPLLGTLSTDTQYF. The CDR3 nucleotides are TGTGCCAGCAGTGAACCCCTGCTGGGAACACTCTCCACAGATACGCAGTATTTT.